Shown below are 17 T cell receptor beta chains from a single sample sequenced in a study of T cell repertoires in MIS-A myocarditis. Measured with immunoSEQ multiplex PCR; TCRdb has only the in-frame clones, and not every one. This repertoire shows 7,000 or so clones, around 84% found once; its top ten account for around a fifth. The sample was right inferior lung lobe tissue obtained at autopsy. Every receptor here comes from a man between 18 and 35 years old with fulminant myocarditis from multisystem inflammatory syndrome in adults (MIS-A) after COVID-19.

The CDR3 DNA follows: TGTGCCACAAGCCGGGACAGTAGCAATCAGCCCCAGCATTTT. Translating it yields CATSRDSSNQPQHF. This chain joins TRBV15 and TRBJ1-5; 7 bases map to TRBD1. CDR1 LNHNV and CDR2 YYDKDF come from the germline V gene (reference sequence). The CDR3 extends over 14 amino acids. J was trimmed by 0 bases and V by 9 bases; bases with no gene match: 5.

The genes are TRBV5-1 and TRBJ2-3; D tentatively reads TRBD1 or TRBD2 (5 bases each). The V and J ends lost 4 bases and 1 base respectively, with 10 bases between them. CDR3 length: 14 residues. Per the germline V gene, CDR1 is SGHRS and CDR2 is YFSETQ. CDR3 DNA sequence: TGCGCCAGCAGCCCCCTGGGGGGCACAGATACGCAGTATTTT. It specifies CASSPLGGTDTQYF.

The V gene is TRBV2, the J gene TRBJ2-2, with 9 positions matching TRBD1. The CDR3 is 15 amino acids. Losses at the gene ends were 6 bases for V and 6 bases for J; bases not matched to a gene: 8. Germline assignment: CDR1 SNHLY and CDR2 FYNNEI. This CDR3 reads CASRGDRARSGELFF. The CDR3 nucleotides read TGTGCCAGCAGGGGGGACAGGGCACGTTCCGGGGAGCTGTTTTTT.

The chain couples TRBV3-1 (or the pseudogene TRBV3-2) to TRBJ1-1, with 8 positions matching TRBD1. The ends lost 0 bases at V and 3 bases at J; junction bases unmatched: 3. This CDR3 contains 15 residues. CDR1 is LGHDT and CDR2 is YNNKEL in the germline V gene (reference sequence). The CDR3 is CASSQEDRADTEAFF. In DNA form, the CDR3 reads TGTGCCAGCAGCCAAGAGGACAGGGCGGACACTGAAGCTTTCTTT.

The rearrangement joins TRBV19 to TRBJ1-4; D not resolved. Between the trimmed V and J ends, which lost 3 bases and 4 bases, there was a span of 9 bases. This CDR3 has 14 residues. Germline V CDR1 and CDR2: LNHDA, SQIVND (reference sequence). CDR3 protein: CASSMKAFNEKLFF. CDR3 sequence (DNA): TGTGCCAGTAGTATGAAAGCGTTTAATGAAAAACTGTTTTTT.

In its sample, this clone was seen once. The J gene is TRBJ2-7, the V gene TRBV27; no definite D call. Germline assignment: CDR1 MNHEY and CDR2 SMNVEV (reference sequence). The CDR3 totals 11 residues. Between the trimmed V and J ends, which lost 8 bases and 6 bases, there was a span of 11 bases. Here the CDR3 DNA reads TGTGCCAGCGGCGATCGGGTCGAGCAGTACTTC. This sequence encodes CASGDRVEQYF.

The chain joins TRBV5-5 to TRBJ2-7; 7 bases agree with TRBD1. V shed 4 bases and J 9 bases; nucleotides not matched to a gene: 13. Germline CDR1 is SGHKS and CDR2 is YYEKEE (reference sequence). The CDR3 is 14 residues long. In DNA, the CDR3 is TGTGCCAGCAGCCTTACTAACCAACAGGGGCGGCAGTACTTC. Residues: CASSLTNQQGRQYF.

The V and J genes are TRBV5-1 and TRBJ2-3; D is undetermined. Trimming shortened V by 0 bases and J by 6 bases, and 11 bases separated the two germline ends. From germline, CDR1 is SGHRS and CDR2 YFSETQ. This CDR3 contains 14 residues. For the CDR3, the DNA is TGCGCCAGCAGCTTGGCCGGCGGTCGGGATACGCAGTATTTT. Translating gives CASSLAGGRDTQYF.

The chain has TRBV30 and TRBJ2-5; D not certain. CDR1 is GTSNPN and CDR2 is SVGIG in the germline V gene (reference sequence). Trimming took off 0 bases at V and 3 bases at J, with 14 bases between the two ends. This CDR3 comprises 15 residues. The CDR3 DNA reads as TGTGCCTGGAGTGTGGTGGGCGTATTAAAAGAGACCCAGTACTTC. Translation: CAWSVVGVLKETQYF. Full variable domain (outside the CDR3, taken from reference TRBV30 and TRBJ2-5): SQTIHQWPATLVQPVGSPLSLECTVEGTSNPNLYWYRQAAGRGLQLLFYSVGIGQISSEVPQNLSASRPQDRQFILSSKKLLLSDSGFYLCAWSVVGVLKETQYFGPGTRLLVL.

This clone occurred a few times. The gene calls are TRBV7-2 and TRBJ2-2; TRBD2 is a possible D gene (5 bases). The germline V and J ends were trimmed by 1 base and 0 bases, with 15 bases remaining between them. Germline CDR1 and CDR2: SGHTA and FQGNSA. This CDR3 contains 18 residues. CDR3 sequence: CASSLGFHSAANTGELFF. The CDR3 DNA sequence: TGTGCCAGCAGCTTAGGGTTCCATTCAGCGGCGAACACCGGGGAGCTGTTTTTT.

The V and J genes are TRBV18 and TRBJ2-2, with TRBD1 matching over 8 bases. Per germline, CDR1 KGHSH and CDR2 LQKENI. The CDR3 extends over 16 amino acids. V dropped 6 bases and J dropped 6; count of bases not matched to a gene: 12. DNA of the CDR3: TGTGCCAGCTCTTCGGGACAGGACAATAAGGCCGGGGAGCTGTTTTTT. It codes for CASSSGQDNKAGELFF.

The chain has TRBV4-1 and TRBJ2-5, with no clear D. Trimming removed 4 bases from V and 5 bases from J, with 17 bases in between. The CDR3 length is 15 residues. The V gene's germline CDR1 is MGHRA and CDR2 YSYEKL. The CDR3 nucleotides are TGCGCCAGCAGCCTTCGGACCAGGAGTTTGGAGACCCAGTACTTC. Its translation is CASSLRTRSLETQYF.

The chain links TRBV6-5 to TRBJ2-7; 9 nucleotides line up with TRBD1. The V segment lost 6 bases and the J segment 3 bases; nucleotides outside the gene matches: 0. Germline V CDR1 and CDR2: MNHEY, SVGAGI. The CDR3 is 12 amino acids. The CDR3 reads CASRGQGYEQYF. CDR3 in DNA: TGTGCCAGCAGGGGACAGGGCTACGAGCAGTACTTC.

The chain recombines TRBV27 with TRBJ2-3; D unclear. The CDR3 loop spans 13 amino acids. Trimming removed 5 bases at V and 0 bases at J, with 6 bases between. Germline values: CDR1 MNHEY, CDR2 SMNVEV (reference sequence). The CDR3 nucleotides read TGTGCCAGCAGTCCGCTGAGCACAGATACGCAGTATTTT. It is translated as CASSPLSTDTQYF.

CDR3 amino acids: CATRQGAREDGYTF. DNA of the CDR3: TGCGCCACTAGACAGGGGGCAAGAGAGGATGGCTACACCTTC. The rearrangement links TRBV5-1 to TRBJ1-2, with 10 bases lining up with TRBD1. The junction had 11 bases not matched to a gene; V was cut back by 9 bases and J by 6 bases. CDR1 is SGHRS, CDR2 YFSETQ, per germline. This CDR3 has 14 amino acids.

V and J are TRBV9 and TRBJ2-1; D perhaps matches TRBD1 (6 bases). With 0 bases removed from V and 9 bases from J, the gap between germline ends came to 13 bases. This CDR3 has 14 amino acids. CDR1 is SGDLS and CDR2 is YYNGEE in the germline V gene. The CDR3, as DNA: TGTGCCAGCAGCGTAGGCGAGGTCAGGGGTGAGCAGTTCTTC. Translation gives CASSVGEVRGEQFF. The full variable domain, completed using reference TRBV9 and TRBJ2-1, is DSGVTQTPKHLITATGQRVTLRCSPRSGDLSVYWYQQSLDQGLQFLIQYYNGEERAKGNILERFSAQQFPDLHSELNLSSLELGDSALYFCASSVGEVRGEQFFGPGTRLTVL.

The chain is built from TRBV7-3 and TRBJ2-3; D call uncertain. Germline CDR1 SGHTA, CDR2 FQGTGA. This CDR3 spans 13 amino acids. The germline V and J ends were trimmed by 2 bases and 6 bases, with 9 bases remaining between them. The chain's CDR3 is CASSLVFGDTQYF. In DNA, the CDR3 is TGTGCCAGCAGCTTAGTTTTCGGGGATACGCAGTATTTT.